This entry lists 30 T cell receptor beta chains sequenced from one sample in a study of shared clonotypes between healthy human individuals. TCRdb's copy holds only in-frame clones and misses some; the assay was immunoSEQ multiplex PCR. This table holds more than 550,000 clones, just under 75% found once. Material for sequencing was memory CD4+ T cells sorted from blood. Subset denoted: CD45RA-negative fraction. These receptors originate from a woman in her thirties in good health.

To note about this clone: A far larger clone is off by one base, so a read error is likely. J is TRBJ2-1 and V is TRBV7-9; D remains ambiguous. Trimming shortened V by 2 bases and J by 0 bases, and 8 bases separated the two germline ends. Germline V gives CDR1 SEHNR, CDR2 FQNEAQ (reference sequence). The CDR3 length is 15 residues. The CDR3 region is CASSLQVGSYNEQFF. CDR3 DNA: TGTGCCAGCAGCTTACAGGTGGGCTCCTACAATGAGCAGTTCTTC.

Notes on this clone: This same CDR3 is encoded by further DNA sequences in the sample. This CDR3 is CASRTGLAYEQYF. In DNA form, the CDR3 reads TGTGCCAGCAGAACGGGACTCGCCTACGAGCAGTACTTC. The gene calls are TRBV2 and TRBJ2-7; D possibly corresponds to TRBD2 (6 bases). Germline V gives CDR1 SNHLY, CDR2 FYNNEI. V was clipped by 6 bases and J by 2 bases, with 11 bases between them. This CDR3 has 13 amino acids.

V and J are TRBV20-1 and TRBJ1-1; D gene unclear. The CDR3 has 11 residues. V lost 7 bases and J lost 1, with 7 bases in between. In germline, CDR1 is DFQATT, CDR2 SNEGSKA (reference sequence). The CDR3 spells CSVWENTEAFF. CDR3 in DNA: TGCAGTGTTTGGGAGAACACTGAAGCTTTCTTT.

The chain employs TRBV2 and TRBJ1-2; no firm D call. Germline V gives CDR1 SNHLY, CDR2 FYNNEI. The V end lost 5 bases, the J end lost 0 bases, and 16 bases lay between the germline ends. The CDR3 length is 16 residues. The CDR3 DNA reads TGTGCCAGCAGTTCAAGGGTATCGGGTGCTAACTATGGCTACACCTTC. Translation gives CASSSRVSGANYGYTF.

The V and J genes are TRBV7-3 and TRBJ2-1; 7 bases line up with TRBD2. The germline V gene has CDR1 SGHTA and CDR2 FQGTGA. CDR3 size: 14 residues. V dropped 5 bases and J dropped 7; count of bases not matched to a gene: 8. The CDR3 DNA reads TGTGCCAGCAGCATTAGCCCCGGGGGGAATGAGCAGTTCTTC. Protein sequence: CASSISPGGNEQFF.

The chain recombines TRBV18 with TRBJ2-7; TRBD1 agrees at 8 bases. V lost 8 bases to trimming and J lost 6 bases; unmatched junction nucleotides: 6. The CDR3 spans 12 residues. Germline V gene sequence: CDR1 KGHSH, CDR2 LQKENI. The CDR3 here is CASRPDRVEQYF. In DNA form, the CDR3 reads TGTGCCAGCCGACCGGACAGGGTCGAGCAGTACTTC.

V is TRBV28 and J is TRBJ2-7; 10 bases are a match to TRBD1. Germline trimming cut 7 bases from V and 2 bases from J; bases unmatched to any gene: 11. This CDR3 is 16 amino acids long. Germline values: CDR1 MDHEN, CDR2 SYDVKM. CDR3 amino acids: CASISAAGTGAYEQYF. The CDR3 DNA follows: TGTGCCAGCATCTCCGCAGCCGGGACAGGGGCCTACGAGCAGTACTTC.

This chain connects TRBV5-3 to TRBJ2-2; D not resolved. TRBV5-3 is classed as an ORF, of uncertain function. CDR3 length: 17 residues. V shed 0 bases and J shed 6 bases, with 18 bases lying between them. CDR3 in amino acids: CARSLGIGWFPAGELFF. CDR3 DNA: TGTGCCAGAAGCTTGGGAATAGGGTGGTTTCCTGCCGGGGAGCTGTTTTTT.

Only a few counts were recorded for this clone. V and J are TRBV7-9 and TRBJ1-4, with D possibly matching TRBD1 (6 bases). Germline V gene lookup returns CDR1 SEHNR and CDR2 FQNEAQ (reference sequence). The CDR3 sequence is 13 residues long. V lost 3 bases to trimming and J lost 5 bases, with 7 bases between them. CDR3 nucleotide sequence: TGTGCCAGCAGCTTTACAGGGAATGAAAAACTGTTTTTT. It yields the protein CASSFTGNEKLFF.

The chain joins TRBV27 to TRBJ1-1; no firm D call. Germline V gene data show CDR1 as MNHEY and CDR2 as SMNVEV (reference sequence). Trimming removed 5 bases from V and 1 base from J, with 11 bases in between. The CDR3 totals 14 residues. The CDR3 loop reads CASSPRPWNTEAFF. In DNA form, the CDR3 reads TGTGCCAGCAGTCCCCGACCCTGGAACACTGAAGCTTTCTTT.

V gene TRBV29-1 combines with J gene TRBJ2-5, with a weak D call TRBD1 (6 bases). The germline V gene encodes CDR1 SQVTM and CDR2 ANQGSEA. This CDR3 has 13 amino acids. Trimming took off 4 bases at V and 5 bases at J, with 14 bases between the two ends. CDR3 in amino acids: CSVVVRTGETQYF. Written as DNA, the CDR3 is TGCAGCGTTGTGGTCAGAACAGGGGAGACCCAGTACTTC.

This clone has at least ten counts. J is TRBJ2-3 and V is TRBV25-1; 9 nucleotides match TRBD2. V shed 2 bases, J shed 5 bases, and the junction held 11 bases outside the gene matches. The CDR3 loop spans 17 amino acids. Germline assignment: CDR1 MGHDK and CDR2 SYGVNS. CDR3 loop: CASSEPSQSGRRDTQYF. CDR3 nucleotides: TGTGCCAGCAGTGAACCCTCTCAAAGCGGGAGGAGAGATACGCAGTATTTT.

In regard to this clone: In the same sample, other DNA sequences code for this CDR3. This chain links TRBV5-1 with TRBJ1-5; D is undetermined. Trimming left V 0 bases short and J 2 bases short, with 6 bases between. The length of the CDR3 is 14 residues. The germline V gene encodes CDR1 SGHRS and CDR2 YFSETQ. CDR3 DNA sequence: TGCGCCAGCAGCTTGGGAGGAGGCAATCAGCCCCAGCATTTT. Protein sequence: CASSLGGGNQPQHF.

This chain uses TRBV7-2 with TRBJ2-1, with 10 positions matching TRBD2. J was trimmed by 1 base and V by 4 bases; bases with no gene match: 7. In germline, CDR1 is SGHTA, CDR2 FQGNSA. The CDR3 extends over 17 amino acids. CDR3 nucleotide sequence: TGTGCCAGCAGCTCGACGACTAGCGGGCCTTCCTACAATGAGCAGTTCTTC. It codes for CASSSTTSGPSYNEQFF. The full variable domain, its missing parts supplied by reference TRBV7-2 and TRBJ2-1, is GAGVSQSPSNKVTEKGKDVELRCDPISGHTALYWYRQSLGQGLEFLIYFQGNSAPDKSGLPSDRFSAERTGGSVSTLTIQRTQQEDSAVYLCASSSTTSGPSYNEQFFGPGTRLTVL.

The table lists this clone with a count of one. The chain carries TRBV19 and TRBJ2-1, with TRBD2 matching 10 bases. This CDR3 is built from 16 residues. Trimming at V came to 3 bases and at J to 0 bases, leaving 2 bases not matched to a gene. Looked up from germline, CDR1 is LNHDA and CDR2 is SQIVND (reference sequence). The CDR3 bases are TGTGCCAGTAGTATCTCTAGCGGGAGCTCCTACAATGAGCAGTTCTTC. This translates into CASSISSGSSYNEQFF.

The rearrangement joins TRBV18 to TRBJ1-1; D remains ambiguous. Germline CDR1 and CDR2: KGHSH and LQKENI. This CDR3 has 15 residues. Between the trimmed V and J ends, which lost 0 bases and 3 bases, there was a span of 11 bases. CDR3 nucleotide sequence: TGTGCCAGCTCACCACCGGCCCTCGCGGACACTGAAGCTTTCTTT. Translating gives CASSPPALADTEAFF.

In regard to this clone: This same CDR3 is encoded by further DNA sequences in the sample. The gene calls are TRBV5-1 and TRBJ2-3; D gene unclear. CDR3 length: 15 amino acids. CDR1 SGHRS and CDR2 YFSETQ come from the germline V gene. V dropped 0 bases and J dropped 3 bases, with 11 bases sitting between them. CDR3 nucleotides: TGCGCCAGCAGCTTGGCCACGGTCGGGACAGATACGCAGTATTTT. Its translation: CASSLATVGTDTQYF.

This rearrangement joins TRBV7-2 to TRBJ2-7; the match to TRBD1 covers 9 bases. Germline V gives CDR1 SGHTA, CDR2 FQGNSA. This CDR3 is 15 amino acids long. Trimming at V came to 1 base and at J to 4 bases, leaving 5 bases not matched to a gene. For the CDR3, the DNA is TGTGCCAGCAGCTTAGGAACAGGGGGCAGGTACGAGCAGTACTTC. Translation gives CASSLGTGGRYEQYF.

The genes are TRBV28 and TRBJ1-4, with a weak D call TRBD1 (5 bases). CDR3 length: 14 residues. The V end was cut by 6 bases, the J end by 0 bases, with 8 bases between. Germline values: CDR1 MDHEN, CDR2 SYDVKM. The CDR3 DNA sequence: TGTGCCAGCAGCCGACAGCCAACTAATGAAAAACTGTTTTTT. Protein sequence: CASSRQPTNEKLFF.

The chain joins TRBV4-2 to TRBJ2-5; the D gene is possibly TRBD1 (5 bases). Germline V gene lookup returns CDR1 LGHNA and CDR2 YNFKEQ. The CDR3 contains 16 residues. V lost 0 bases, J lost 2 bases, and 13 bases lay in between. The CDR3 DNA sequence: TGTGCCAGCAGCCAAGATCTTCCCCACAGGCAAGAGACCCAGTACTTC. As protein: CASSQDLPHRQETQYF.

The V and J genes are TRBV27 and TRBJ2-7; 11 bases align to TRBD1. The CDR3 runs to 14 residues. Germline assignment: CDR1 MNHEY and CDR2 SMNVEV (reference sequence). J lost 4 bases, V lost 5 bases, and 4 bases had no gene match. CDR3 amino acids: CASSRDRGLYEQYF. The CDR3 DNA follows: TGTGCCAGCAGTAGGGACAGGGGGTTATACGAGCAGTACTTC.

Here the CDR3 DNA reads TGTGCCGCTCCGTTAGACACCTACAATGAGCAGTTCTTC. Amino acid sequence: CAAPLDTYNEQFF. The gene calls are TRBV7-9 and TRBJ2-1, with D unresolved. The length of the CDR3 is 13 residues. Per germline, CDR1 SEHNR and CDR2 FQNEAQ (reference sequence). The ends were cut back, 11 bases at V and 2 bases at J, with 13 bases in the middle. Using reference TRBV7-9 and TRBJ2-1 for the parts outside the CDR3, the full variable domain is DTGVSQNPRHKITKRGQNVTFRCDPISEHNRLYWYRQTLGQGPEFLTYFQNEAQLEKSRLLSDRFSAERPKGSFSTLEIQRTEQGDSAMYLCAAPLDTYNEQFFGPGTRLTVL.

V gene TRBV6-4 combines with J gene TRBJ1-2, with D perhaps TRBD1 (5 bases). Germline V gene data show CDR1 as MRHNA and CDR2 as SNTAGT. The CDR3 contains 13 residues. Between the trimmed V and J ends, which lost 4 bases and 6 bases, there was a span of 12 bases. DNA for the CDR3: TGTGCCAGCAGTGTAACCCAGGGAAATGGCTACACCTTC. Amino acid sequence: CASSVTQGNGYTF.

The CDR3 nucleotides are TGCGCCAGCAGCTGGGGGCCGGGGACAGAGAAGAGGGCCATGAACACTGAAGCTTTCTTT. This gives the protein CASSWGPGTEKRAMNTEAFF. The chain uses TRBV5-1 and TRBJ1-1; 7 bases are shared with TRBD1. Germline values: CDR1 SGHRS, CDR2 YFSETQ. This CDR3 has 20 amino acids. V lost 3 bases, J lost 0 bases, and 20 bases stayed unmatched.

This clone was seen just once. The V and J genes are TRBV7-9 and TRBJ2-3; 7 nucleotides align to TRBD2. Germline V gene sequence: CDR1 SEHNR, CDR2 FQNEAQ (reference sequence). The CDR3 spans 17 residues. Trimming cost V 4 bases and J 3 bases; bases outside gene matches: 13. CDR3 amino acids: CASSWPWDYRSTDTQYF. The CDR3 DNA reads as TGTGCCAGCAGCTGGCCTTGGGACTATAGAAGTACAGATACGCAGTATTTT. The full variable domain, with the rest looked up from reference TRBV7-9 and TRBJ2-3, is DTGVSQNPRHKITKRGQNVTFRCDPISEHNRLYWYRQTLGQGPEFLTYFQNEAQLEKSRLLSDRFSAERPKGSFSTLEIQRTEQGDSAMYLCASSWPWDYRSTDTQYFGPGTRLTVL.

The chain carries TRBV5-4 and TRBJ2-7, with 9 bases fitting TRBD2. There are 13 residues in the CDR3. V shed 1 base and J 9 bases; nucleotides not matched to a gene: 5. Germline lookup yields CDR1 SGHNT and CDR2 YYREEE (reference sequence). In DNA, the CDR3 is TGTGCCAGCAGCTTGCGGTCTAGCGGGGTGCAGTACTTC. Translated, it gives CASSLRSSGVQYF.

The chain uses TRBV28 and TRBJ2-3; 7 nucleotides match TRBD1. V lost 6 bases, J lost 0 bases, and 12 bases stayed unmatched. This CDR3 has 17 residues. Looked up from germline, CDR1 is MDHEN and CDR2 is SYDVKM. The CDR3 nucleotides are TGTGCCAGCAGCCCTTGGCGCGGACAGGCTAGCACAGATACGCAGTATTTT. Its protein is CASSPWRGQASTDTQYF.

The CDR3 reads CASSSPGRTYGYTF. The CDR3 coding sequence is TGTGCCAGCAGTTCTCCGGGACGGACCTATGGCTACACCTTC. This chain joins TRBV6-5 and TRBJ1-2, with D perhaps TRBD1 (5 bases). This CDR3 comprises 14 residues. Per the germline V gene, CDR1 is MNHEY and CDR2 is SVGAGI. V was pared by 4 bases and J by 4 bases, with 13 bases between.

This sequence joins TRBV9 and TRBJ2-1; D is possibly TRBD2 (6 bases). This CDR3 spans 18 amino acids. Germline V gene lookup returns CDR1 SGDLS and CDR2 YYNGEE. Trimming took 0 bases from V and 0 from J, leaving 16 bases between them. The DNA for the CDR3 is TGTGCCAGCAGCGTAGGGTCGGGAGCCCAGAGCTCCTACAATGAGCAGTTCTTC. It is translated as CASSVGSGAQSSYNEQFF.

CDR3 region: CASSFTGTANTGELFF. CDR3 DNA: TGCGCCAGCAGCTTTACCGGGACCGCAAACACCGGGGAGCTGTTTTTT. This chain connects TRBV5-1 to TRBJ2-2; tentatively, D is TRBD1 or TRBD2 (5 bases each). The CDR3 sequence is 16 residues long. V shed 2 bases and J shed 2 bases, with 13 bases lying between them. In germline, CDR1 is SGHRS, CDR2 YFSETQ.